The rows below give T cell receptor beta chains drawn from one sample of a study of OX40 agonist ivuxolimab in advanced cancers. TCRdb keeps only in-frame clones here, not all; method: immunoSEQ multiplex PCR. This sample has 55,000 to 70,000 clones, with 85% to 90% found just once. The sequences come from CD4+ or CD8+ T cells sorted from blood, collected in a trial of the OX40 agonist ivuxolimab. These receptors were collected from an adult with an advanced solid tumor such as melanoma, head and neck, liver or kidney cancer. CDR3s include the opening cysteine and the closing phenylalanine or tryptophan. D genes are given only for firm matches. Where a row states a size, it is once, few, many or the class of an expanded clone; other rows omit it.

.,TRBJ2-7,TRBV6-5,.,TGTGCCAGCAGCCTCGGGAGCGCGTACGAGCAGTACTTC,CASSLGSAYEQYF
.,TRBJ2-7,TRBV27,.,TGTGCCAGCAGTTTCTCAGGTGTCGAGAAGCAGTACTTC,CASSFSGVEKQYF
.,TRBJ1-6,TRBV30,.,TGTGCCTGGAGAAGTAATTCACCCCTCCACTTT,CAWRSNSPLHF
.,TRBJ1-2,TRBV2,.,TGTGCCAGCAGTGACTGGCCCACGGGAGGGATCTTAGACACCTTC,CASSDWPTGGILDTF
.,TRBJ1-1,TRBV28,.,TGTGCCAGCAGTCAAAGAGGGGGGAACACTGAAGCTTTCTTT,CASSQRGGNTEAFF
.,TRBJ2-1,TRBV6-1,.,TGTGCCAGCAGTTCGGTAGCTTCTTCCTACAATGAGCAGTTCTTC,CASSSVASSYNEQFF
.,TRBJ2-7,TRBV7-2,.,TGTGCCAGCAGCGTGGTGGGGGGAACCTACGAGCAGTACTTC,CASSVVGGTYEQYF
TRBD2,TRBJ2-3,TRBV5-4,.,TGTGCCAGCGGGCGGGAGGTCGCAGATACGCAGTATTTT,CASGREVADTQYF
.,TRBJ1-1,TRBV29-1,.,TGCAGCCGAGGGGTTTTCGGCACTGAAGCTTTCTTT,CSRGVFGTEAFF
.,TRBJ1-2,TRBV6-1,few,TGTGCCAGCAGTGAACAGGTCTCGCGAACGTTAGGGTTTAACTATGGCTACACCTTC,CASSEQVSRTLGFNYGYTF
.,TRBJ2-3,TRBV13,.,TGTGCCAGCAGCTGGTGGGAGACAGATACGCAGTATTTT,CASSWWETDTQYF
TRBD2,TRBJ2-1,TRBV5-1,.,TGCGCCAGCAGCTTGGTTCTAGCGGAATACAATGAGCAGTTCTTC,CASSLVLAEYNEQFF
.,TRBJ2-2,TRBV6-5,few,TGTGCCAGCAGTTATGGAACCAACCCCGGGGAGCTGTTTTTT,CASSYGTNPGELFF
TRBD1,TRBJ2-6,TRBV28,.,TGTGCCAGCAGTTTATTCGGGACAGGGAGTGGGGCCAACGTCCTGACTTTC,CASSLFGTGSGANVLTF
.,TRBJ2-7,TRBV19,.,TGTGCCAGTAGTATAGAGGGCCCTATGACCTACGAGCAGTACTTC,CASSIEGPMTYEQYF
.,TRBJ2-5,TRBV27,.,TGTGCCAGCAGTTCAAGGGGTGGGGAGACCCAGTACTTC,CASSSRGGETQYF
.,TRBJ2-4,TRBV15,.,TGTGCCACCAGCATCGAAGAAGTTCAGTACTTC,CATSIEEVQYF
.,TRBJ2-2,TRBV19,.,TGTGCCAGTAGTACAGGGCCGGGGGAGCTGTTTTTT,CASSTGPGELFF